This TCR beta chain appears in the sequencing data of a study of control samples from healthy donors and cancer patients. Germline loops: CDR1 SEHNR, CDR2 FQNEAQ (reference sequence). The CDR3 spans 11 residues. Trimming cost V 6 bases and J 8 bases, with 7 bases left between them. The assay was immunoSEQ multiplex PCR, and TCRdb's table has in-frame clones only and misses some. The repertoire consists of 80,000 to 85,000 clones, with about 88% occurring once and the leading ten covering around 5.4%. This sequence joins TRBV7-9 and TRBJ1-4; D remains unclear. This clonotype originated in a woman aged 45-60 years in good health. Source material: blood. Here the CDR3 DNA reads TGTGCCAGCAGGATACCCGAAAAACTGTTTTTT. Its translation: CASRIPEKLFF.